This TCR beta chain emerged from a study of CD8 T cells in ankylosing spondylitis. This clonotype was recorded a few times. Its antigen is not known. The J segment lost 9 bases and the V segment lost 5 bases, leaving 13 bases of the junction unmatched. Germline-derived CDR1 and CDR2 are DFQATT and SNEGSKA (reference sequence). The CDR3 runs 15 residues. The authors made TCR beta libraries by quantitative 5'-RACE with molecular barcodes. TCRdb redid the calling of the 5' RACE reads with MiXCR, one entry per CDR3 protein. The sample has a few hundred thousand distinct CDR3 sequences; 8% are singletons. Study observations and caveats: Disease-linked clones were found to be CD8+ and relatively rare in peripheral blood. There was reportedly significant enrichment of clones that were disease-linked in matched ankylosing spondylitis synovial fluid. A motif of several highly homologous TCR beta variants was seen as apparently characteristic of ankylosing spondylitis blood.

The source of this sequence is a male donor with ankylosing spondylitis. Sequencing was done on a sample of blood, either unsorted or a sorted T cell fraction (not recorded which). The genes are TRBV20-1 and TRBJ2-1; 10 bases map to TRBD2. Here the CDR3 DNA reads TGCAGTGCTCCCAGACTAGCGGGCACTGGGTTTGAGCAGTTCTTC. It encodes CSAPRLAGTGFEQFF.